Below are 15 T cell receptor beta chains sequenced from a single sample in a study of blood T cell repertoires in COVID-19 (dated by TCRdb to the early 2020s). The library was obtained by the immunoSEQ multiplex PCR assay. TCRdb's version of the immuneACCESS table is confined to in-frame rearrangements and falls short of the full clone set. An unresolved V gene accounts for under half of the shortfall where checked; the remainder is of unknown origin. This sample has around 180,000 clones in its table, and 75% to 85% of those were observed once. Less than 20% of the sample lies in the top ten. The specimen sequenced was PBMCs or T cells enriched from blood (not recorded which). Receptors were obtained from a woman between 50 and 59 years old with acute COVID-19.

CDR3 in amino acids: CASNLRGFGQSIYEQYV. The CDR3 DNA reads as TGTGCCAGCAACCTCCGGGGGTTTGGGCAGAGTATTTACGAGCAGTACGTC. J is TRBJ2-7 and V is TRBV5-5; tentatively, D is TRBD2 (6 bases). This CDR3 comprises 17 residues. V lost 6 bases and J 4 bases, leaving 26 bases between the germline ends. Germline lookup yields CDR1 SGHKS and CDR2 YYEKEE (reference sequence).

V is TRBV24-1 and J is TRBJ2-3; D remains unclear. CDR3 size: 16 residues. Looked up from germline, CDR1 is KGHDR and CDR2 is SFDVKD. Trimming removed 0 bases at V and 4 bases at J, with 13 bases between. The chain's CDR3 is CATSDLGRGESDTQYF. The CDR3 region has the DNA TGTGCCACCAGTGATTTGGGCAGAGGAGAGTCAGATACGCAGTATTTT.

The rearrangement links TRBV20-1 to TRBJ2-3, with D possibly matching TRBD1 (6 bases). Trimming left V 3 bases short and J 2 bases short, with 18 bases between. The CDR3 length is 16 residues. Germline-derived CDR1 and CDR2 are DFQATT and SNEGSKA (reference sequence). This CDR3 reads CSASAPQGTSTDTQYF. CDR3 bases: TGCAGTGCTAGTGCGCCCCAGGGGACCTCCACAGATACGCAGTATTTT.

This chain links TRBV9 with TRBJ1-5; no clear D gene. The CDR3 is 15 amino acids. V lost 0 bases, J lost 5 bases, and 12 bases lay in between. Germline V CDR1 and CDR2: SGDLS, YYNGEE. The CDR3, as DNA: TGTGCCAGCAGCGTAGAAGGAGACGTGGATCAGCCCCAGCATTTT. It encodes CASSVEGDVDQPQHF. Looking up the rest from reference TRBV9 and TRBJ1-5 gives the full variable domain: DSGVTQTPKHLITATGQRVTLRCSPRSGDLSVYWYQQSLDQGLQFLIQYYNGEERAKGNILERFSAQQFPDLHSELNLSSLELGDSALYFCASSVEGDVDQPQHFGDGTRLSIL.

The chain combines TRBV9 with TRBJ2-1; 11 bases agree with TRBD2. This CDR3 is 15 amino acids long. Germline values: CDR1 SGDLS, CDR2 YYNGEE. V trimming: 4 bases; J trimming: 5 bases; junction bases outside the gene matches: 5. The CDR3 bases are TGTGCCAGCAGCTACCGACTAGCGGGACACAATGAGCAGTTCTTC. This encodes CASSYRLAGHNEQFF.

This rearrangement joins TRBV29-1 to TRBJ2-5; 8 bases align to TRBD1. This CDR3 region has 13 residues. V dropped 2 bases and J dropped 5; count of bases not matched to a gene: 4. Germline V gene sequence: CDR1 SQVTM, CDR2 ANQGSEA. The CDR3 reads CSVETWTGETQYF. The CDR3 region has the DNA TGCAGCGTTGAAACCTGGACAGGGGAGACCCAGTACTTC.

This sequence joins TRBV10-1 and TRBJ2-1; TRBD1 might be the D (5 bases). The CDR3 runs to 15 residues. V lost 3 bases, J lost 1 base, and 10 bases lay in between. Per germline, CDR1 WNHNN and CDR2 SYGVQD (reference sequence). CDR3 DNA: TGCGCCAGCAGTGATTTTGGACAATCCTACAATGAGCAGTTCTTC. Its translation: CASSDFGQSYNEQFF.

This clone showed up just once. This sequence joins TRBV9 and TRBJ2-1; tentatively, D is TRBD2 (7 bases). V shed 4 bases and J shed 10 bases, with 15 bases lying between them. Germline CDR1 and CDR2: SGDLS and YYNGEE. CDR3 length: 13 amino acids. CDR3 DNA sequence: TGTGCCAGCAGCTATCAGGGGAGGGACGAGCAGTTCTTC. Encoded protein: CASSYQGRDEQFF. The full variable domain, completed using reference TRBV9 and TRBJ2-1, is DSGVTQTPKHLITATGQRVTLRCSPRSGDLSVYWYQQSLDQGLQFLIQYYNGEERAKGNILERFSAQQFPDLHSELNLSSLELGDSALYFCASSYQGRDEQFFGPGTRLTVL.

The CDR3 nucleotides read TGTGCCAGCAGCCAAGGTGACAGGGGGAACCCGAACACTGAAGCTTTCTTT. It yields the protein CASSQGDRGNPNTEAFF. The V and J genes are TRBV4-2 and TRBJ1-1; the match to TRBD1 covers 9 bases. CDR1 and CDR2 from the germline V gene are LGHNA and YNFKEQ. Unmatched junction bases numbered 7, after V lost 1 base and J lost 1 base. This CDR3 contains 17 residues.

This clone was detected only a few times. The V and J genes are TRBV6-5 and TRBJ1-5; maybe TRBD1 (5 bases). The V gene lost 2 bases and the J gene lost 4 bases, with 12 bases spanning the gap. The CDR3 runs 15 residues. CDR1 is MNHEY and CDR2 is SVGAGI in the germline V gene. For the CDR3, the DNA is TGTGCCAGCAGTTACGCCGGGGGACCTAATCAGCCCCAGCATTTT. This sequence encodes CASSYAGGPNQPQHF.

This sequence joins TRBV4-1 and TRBJ1-2; TRBD1 matches 7 bases. This CDR3 spans 16 amino acids. Germline CDR1 and CDR2: MGHRA and YSYEKL. V shed 4 bases and J 4 bases; nucleotides not matched to a gene: 12. The CDR3 region is CASSLAPTGSPYGYTF. CDR3 DNA: TGCGCCAGCAGCCTAGCCCCGACAGGGTCGCCCTATGGCTACACCTTC.

This clone has a single count. The chain employs TRBV5-1 and TRBJ1-6; possible D gene TRBD1, 5 bases. The V end was cut by 3 bases, the J end by 10 bases, with 14 bases between. This CDR3 is 14 amino acids long. CDR1 and CDR2 from the germline V gene are SGHRS and YFSETQ. Here the CDR3 reads CASSSLVGQSPLHF. The CDR3 DNA reads as TGCGCCAGCAGCTCGTTAGTGGGGCAGTCACCCCTCCACTTT.

J is TRBJ2-7 and V is TRBV28; 12 nucleotides match TRBD2. V lost 6 bases, J lost 6 bases, and 9 bases stayed unmatched. Germline V gene data show CDR1 as MDHEN and CDR2 as SYDVKM. CDR3 length equals 15 residues. CDR3 sequence reads: CASRNTSGGKGEQYV. CDR3 nucleotide sequence: TGTGCCAGCAGAAATACTAGCGGGGGGAAGGGCGAGCAGTACGTC.

V usage is TRBV2 and J usage is TRBJ2-6; perhaps TRBD2 as D (5 bases). The CDR3 extends over 14 amino acids. Trimming shortened V by 5 bases and J by 4 bases, and 9 bases separated the two germline ends. Germline V gene lookup returns CDR1 SNHLY and CDR2 FYNNEI. The CDR3 DNA reads TGTGCCAGCAGTCGCGGGTTCGGGGCCAACGTCCTGACTTTC. Its translation is CASSRGFGANVLTF.

The J gene is TRBJ2-7, the V gene TRBV28, with a possible D match to TRBD2 (6 bases). This CDR3 has 14 residues. Looked up from germline, CDR1 is MDHEN and CDR2 is SYDVKM. V was cut by 6 bases and J by 8 bases, with 20 bases left in between. The CDR3 nucleotides read TGTGCCAGCAGGTCGATCAGGGACTCTTTAAAGCAGTACGTC. It yields the protein CASRSIRDSLKQYV.